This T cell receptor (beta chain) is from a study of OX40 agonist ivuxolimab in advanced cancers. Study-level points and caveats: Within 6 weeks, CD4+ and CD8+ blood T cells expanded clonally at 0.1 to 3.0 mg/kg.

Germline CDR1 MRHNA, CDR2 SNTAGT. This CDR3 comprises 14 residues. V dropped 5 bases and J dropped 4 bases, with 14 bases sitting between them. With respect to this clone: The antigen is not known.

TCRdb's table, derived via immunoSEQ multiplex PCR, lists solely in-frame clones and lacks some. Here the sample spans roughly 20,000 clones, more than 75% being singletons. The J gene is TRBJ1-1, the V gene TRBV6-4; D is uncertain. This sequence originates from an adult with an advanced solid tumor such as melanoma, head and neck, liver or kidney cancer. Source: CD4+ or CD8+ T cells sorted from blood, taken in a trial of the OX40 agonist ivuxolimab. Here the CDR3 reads CASSYDGEGTEAFF. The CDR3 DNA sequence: TGTGCCAGCAGTTACGACGGGGAGGGCACTGAAGCTTTCTTT.